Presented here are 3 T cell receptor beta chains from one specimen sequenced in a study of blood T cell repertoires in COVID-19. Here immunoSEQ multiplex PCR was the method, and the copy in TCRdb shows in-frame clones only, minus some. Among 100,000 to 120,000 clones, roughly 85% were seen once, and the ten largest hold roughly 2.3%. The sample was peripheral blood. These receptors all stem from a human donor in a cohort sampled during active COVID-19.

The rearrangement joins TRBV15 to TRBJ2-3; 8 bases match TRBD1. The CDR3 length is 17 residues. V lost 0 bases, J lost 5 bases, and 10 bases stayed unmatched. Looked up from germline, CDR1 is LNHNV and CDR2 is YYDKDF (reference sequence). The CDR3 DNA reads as TGTGCCACCAGCAGAGAGGAGGGCAGGGGGCGCTTAGATACGCAGTATTTT. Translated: CATSREEGRGRLDTQYF. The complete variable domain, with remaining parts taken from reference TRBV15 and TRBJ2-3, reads DAMVIQNPRYQVTQFGKPVTLSCSQTLNHNVMYWYQQKSSQAPKLLFHYYDKDFNNEADTPDNFQSRRPNTSFCFLDIRSPGLGDTAMYLCATSREEGRGRLDTQYFGPGTRLTVL.

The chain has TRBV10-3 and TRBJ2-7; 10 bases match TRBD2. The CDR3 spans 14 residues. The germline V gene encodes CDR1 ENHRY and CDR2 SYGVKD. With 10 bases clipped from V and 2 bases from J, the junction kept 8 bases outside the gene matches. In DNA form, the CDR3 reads TGTGCCACCAATCCGCTAGCGGGAGCCTACGAGCAGTACTTC. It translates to CATNPLAGAYEQYF.

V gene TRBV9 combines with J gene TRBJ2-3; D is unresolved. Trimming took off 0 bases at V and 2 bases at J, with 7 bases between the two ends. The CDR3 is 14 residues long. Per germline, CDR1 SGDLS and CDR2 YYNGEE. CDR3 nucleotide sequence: TGTGCCAGCAGCGTAGCAGGCACCACAGATACGCAGTATTTT. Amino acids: CASSVAGTTDTQYF.